This passage covers 2 T cell receptor beta chains from one sample sequenced in a study of neoadjuvant nivolumab and ipilimumab in lung cancer. TCRdb keeps only in-frame clones here, not all; method: immunoSEQ multiplex PCR. The sample records about 8,800 clones, approximately 75% being singletons. The specimen was tumor tissue, collected after neoadjuvant nivolumab, alone or with ipilimumab, at or shortly before surgery. The receptors originated from an adult with non-small cell lung cancer.

This clone turned up a few times. J is TRBJ2-1 and V is TRBV5-6; tentative D call: TRBD2 (5 bases). Per germline, CDR1 SGHDT and CDR2 YYEEEE. V gave up 2 bases and J gave up 5 bases, with 14 bases separating them. This CDR3 has 15 amino acids. The CDR3, as DNA: TGTGCCAGCAGCTTACAGACTACGATTCACAATGAGCAGTTCTTC. It yields the protein CASSLQTTIHNEQFF. The full variable domain, completed using reference TRBV5-6 and TRBJ2-1, is DAGVTQSPTHLIKTRGQQVTLRCSPKSGHDTVSWYQQALGQGPQFIFQYYEEEERQRGNFPDRFSGHQFPNYSSELNVNALLLGDSALYLCASSLQTTIHNEQFFGPGTRLTVL.

The genes are TRBV19 and TRBJ1-2; tentatively, D is TRBD1 (5 bases). CDR1 is LNHDA, CDR2 SQIVND, per germline (reference sequence). The germline V and J ends were trimmed by 6 bases and 2 bases, with 13 bases remaining between them. The CDR3 extends over 14 amino acids. The CDR3 spells CASRDRRQNYGYTF. CDR3 in DNA: TGTGCCAGTAGGGATCGGCGACAGAACTATGGCTACACCTTC. The whole variable domain, filled in from reference TRBV19 and TRBJ1-2, reads DGGITQSPKYLFRKEGQNVTLSCEQNLNHDAMYWYRQDPGQGLRLIYYSQIVNDFQKGDIAEGYSVSREKKESFPLTVTSAQKNPTAFYLCASRDRRQNYGYTFGSGTRLTVV.